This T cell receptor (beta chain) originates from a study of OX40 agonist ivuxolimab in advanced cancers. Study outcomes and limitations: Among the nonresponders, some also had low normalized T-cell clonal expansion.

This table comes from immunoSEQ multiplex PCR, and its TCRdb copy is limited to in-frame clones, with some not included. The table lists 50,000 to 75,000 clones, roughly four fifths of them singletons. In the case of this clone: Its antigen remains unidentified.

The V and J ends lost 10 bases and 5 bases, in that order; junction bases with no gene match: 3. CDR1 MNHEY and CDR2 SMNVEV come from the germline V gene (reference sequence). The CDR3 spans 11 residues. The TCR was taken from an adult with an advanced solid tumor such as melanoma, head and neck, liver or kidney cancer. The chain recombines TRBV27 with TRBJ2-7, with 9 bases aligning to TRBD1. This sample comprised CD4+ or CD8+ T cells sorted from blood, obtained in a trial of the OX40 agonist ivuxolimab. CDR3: CATGQGNEQYF. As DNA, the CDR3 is TGTGCCACGGGACAGGGAAACGAGCAGTACTTC.